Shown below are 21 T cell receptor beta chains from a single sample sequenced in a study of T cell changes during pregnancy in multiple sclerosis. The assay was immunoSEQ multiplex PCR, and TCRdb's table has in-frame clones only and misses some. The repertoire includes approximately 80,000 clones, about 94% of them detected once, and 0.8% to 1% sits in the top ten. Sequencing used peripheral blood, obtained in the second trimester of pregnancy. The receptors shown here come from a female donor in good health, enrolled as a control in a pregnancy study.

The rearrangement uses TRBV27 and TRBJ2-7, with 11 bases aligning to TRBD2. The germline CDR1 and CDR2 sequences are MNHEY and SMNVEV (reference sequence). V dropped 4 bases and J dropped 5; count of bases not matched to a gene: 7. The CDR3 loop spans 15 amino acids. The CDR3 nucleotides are TGTGCCAGCAGTTCCCGACTAGCGGGATATAACGAGCAGTACTTC. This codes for CASSSRLAGYNEQYF.

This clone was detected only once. CDR3 in amino acids: CASSSQGPTEAFF. The CDR3 DNA follows: TGCGCCAGCAGCTCCCAGGGCCCCACTGAAGCTTTCTTT. The genes are TRBV5-1 and TRBJ1-1; TRBD1 might be the D (5 bases). V dropped 3 bases and J dropped 4 bases, with 10 bases sitting between them. The V gene's germline CDR1 is SGHRS and CDR2 YFSETQ. The CDR3 consists of 13 residues. The full variable domain, in which reference TRBV5-1 and TRBJ1-1 provide the parts outside the CDR3, is KAGVTQTPRYLIKTRGQQVTLSCSPISGHRSVSWYQQTPGQGLQFLFEYFSETQRNKGNFPGRFSGRQFSNSRSEMNVSTLELGDSALYLCASSSQGPTEAFFGQGTRLTVV.

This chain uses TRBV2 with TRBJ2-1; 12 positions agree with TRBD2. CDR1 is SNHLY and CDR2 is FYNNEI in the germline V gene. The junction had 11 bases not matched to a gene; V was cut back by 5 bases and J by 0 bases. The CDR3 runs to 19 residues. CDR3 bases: TGTGCCAGCAGTTCTCGAAGGGTGACTAGCGGGAGCTCCTACAATGAGCAGTTCTTC. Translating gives CASSSRRVTSGSSYNEQFF. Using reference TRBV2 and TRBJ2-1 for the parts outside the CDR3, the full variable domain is EPEVTQTPSHQVTQMGQEVILRCVPISNHLYFYWYRQILGQKVEFLVSFYNNEISEKSEIFDDQFSVERPDGSNFTLKIRSTKLEDSAMYFCASSSRRVTSGSSYNEQFFGPGTRLTVL.

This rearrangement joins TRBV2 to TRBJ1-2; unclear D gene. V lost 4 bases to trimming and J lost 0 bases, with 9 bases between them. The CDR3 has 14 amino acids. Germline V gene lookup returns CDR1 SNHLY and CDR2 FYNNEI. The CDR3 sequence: CASSARGANYGYTF. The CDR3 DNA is TGTGCCAGCAGTGCGCGGGGAGCTAACTATGGCTACACCTTC.

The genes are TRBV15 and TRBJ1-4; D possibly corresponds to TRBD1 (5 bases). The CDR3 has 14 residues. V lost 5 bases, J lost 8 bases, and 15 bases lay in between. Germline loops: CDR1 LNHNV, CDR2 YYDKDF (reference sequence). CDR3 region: CATSVAGLREKLFF. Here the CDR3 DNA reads TGTGCCACCAGCGTCGCAGGGCTAAGGGAAAAACTGTTTTTT.

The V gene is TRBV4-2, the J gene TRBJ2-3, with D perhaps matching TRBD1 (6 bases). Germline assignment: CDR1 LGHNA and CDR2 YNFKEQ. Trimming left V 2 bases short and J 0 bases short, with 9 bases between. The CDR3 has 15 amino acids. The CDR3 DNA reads TGTGCCAGCAGCCAACGGACAGCTAGCACAGATACGCAGTATTTT. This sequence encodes CASSQRTASTDTQYF.

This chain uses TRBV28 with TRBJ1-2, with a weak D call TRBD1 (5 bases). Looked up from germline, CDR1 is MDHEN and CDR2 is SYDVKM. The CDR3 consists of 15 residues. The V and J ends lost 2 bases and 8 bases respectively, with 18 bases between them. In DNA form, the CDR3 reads TGTGCCAGCAGTTTAACCGGCGCGGGGGGTGGAGGCTACACCTTC. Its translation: CASSLTGAGGGGYTF.

This CDR3 reads CASSLDRGQPQHF. CDR3 in DNA: TGTGCCAGCAGTCTAGATAGGGGACAGCCCCAGCATTTT. The V and J genes are TRBV27 and TRBJ1-5, with a weak D call TRBD1 (5 bases). V shed 5 bases and J shed 7 bases, with 12 bases lying between them. The germline V gene encodes CDR1 MNHEY and CDR2 SMNVEV (reference sequence). CDR3 size: 13 residues.

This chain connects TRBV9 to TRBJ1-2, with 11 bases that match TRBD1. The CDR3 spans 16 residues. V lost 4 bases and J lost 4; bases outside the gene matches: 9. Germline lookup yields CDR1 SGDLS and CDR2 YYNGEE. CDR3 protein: CASSFSGTGGPYGYTF. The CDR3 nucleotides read TGTGCCAGCAGCTTCTCCGGGACAGGGGGACCCTATGGCTACACCTTC.

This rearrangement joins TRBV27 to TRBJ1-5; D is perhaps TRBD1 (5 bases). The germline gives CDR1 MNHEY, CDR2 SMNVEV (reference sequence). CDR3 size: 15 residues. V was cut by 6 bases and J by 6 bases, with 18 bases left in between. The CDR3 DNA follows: TGTGCCAGCAGGCCAGAAGCGGGGGACGGTCAGCCCCAGCATTTT. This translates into CASRPEAGDGQPQHF.

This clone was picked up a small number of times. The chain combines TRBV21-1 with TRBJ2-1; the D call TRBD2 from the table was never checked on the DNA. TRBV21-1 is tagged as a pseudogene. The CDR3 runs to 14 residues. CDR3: CASSSPSGRQIQFF. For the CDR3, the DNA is TGTGCCAGCAGCTCGCCTAGCGGGAGGCAAATCCAGTTCTTC.

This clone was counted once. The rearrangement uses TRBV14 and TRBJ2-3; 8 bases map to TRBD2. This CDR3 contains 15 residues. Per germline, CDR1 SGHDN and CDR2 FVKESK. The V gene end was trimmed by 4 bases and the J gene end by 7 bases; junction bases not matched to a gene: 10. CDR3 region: CASSLGLAAGYTQYF. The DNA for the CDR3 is TGTGCCAGCAGCCTCGGACTAGCCGCGGGTTATACGCAGTATTTT.

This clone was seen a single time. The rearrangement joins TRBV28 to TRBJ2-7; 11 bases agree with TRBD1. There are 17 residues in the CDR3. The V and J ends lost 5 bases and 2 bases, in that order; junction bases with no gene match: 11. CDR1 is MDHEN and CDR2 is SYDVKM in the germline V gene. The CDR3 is CASSLGQGEVHAYEQYF. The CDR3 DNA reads TGTGCCAGCAGTCTGGGACAGGGGGAGGTCCACGCCTACGAGCAGTACTTC. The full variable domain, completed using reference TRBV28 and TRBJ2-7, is DVKVTQSSRYLVKRTGEKVFLECVQDMDHENMFWYRQDPGLGLRLIYFSYDVKMKEKGDIPEGYSVSREKKERFSLILESASTNQTSMYLCASSLGQGEVHAYEQYFGPGTRLTVT.

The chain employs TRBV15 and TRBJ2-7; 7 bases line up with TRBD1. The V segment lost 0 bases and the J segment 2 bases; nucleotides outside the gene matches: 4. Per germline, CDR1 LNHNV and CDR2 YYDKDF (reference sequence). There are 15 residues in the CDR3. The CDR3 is CATSRDRQGPYEQYF. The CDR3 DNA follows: TGTGCCACCAGCAGAGACAGACAGGGCCCCTACGAGCAGTACTTC.

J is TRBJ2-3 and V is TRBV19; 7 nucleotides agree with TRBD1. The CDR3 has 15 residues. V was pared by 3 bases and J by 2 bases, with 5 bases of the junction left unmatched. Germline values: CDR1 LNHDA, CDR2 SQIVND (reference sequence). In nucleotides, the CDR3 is TGTGCCAGTAGTATTGGGGACAGTCCCACAGATACGCAGTATTTT. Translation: CASSIGDSPTDTQYF.

CDR3: CASSPTGKAAAPYEQYF. The DNA of the CDR3 is TGTGCCAGCTCACCTACCGGAAAGGCAGCGGCACCCTACGAGCAGTACTTC. The V call is TRBV18, the J call TRBJ2-7; TRBD2 might be the D (5 bases). This CDR3 comprises 17 residues. Germline V lookup: CDR1 KGHSH, CDR2 LQKENI. Trimming took off 3 bases at V and 2 bases at J, with 20 bases between the two ends. Combining the CDR3 with reference TRBV18 and TRBJ2-7 gives the whole variable domain NAGVMQNPRHLVRRRGQEARLRCSPMKGHSHVYWYRQLPEEGLKFMVYLQKENIIDESGMPKERFSAEFPKEGPSILRIQQVVRGDSAAYFCASSPTGKAAAPYEQYFGPGTRLTVT.

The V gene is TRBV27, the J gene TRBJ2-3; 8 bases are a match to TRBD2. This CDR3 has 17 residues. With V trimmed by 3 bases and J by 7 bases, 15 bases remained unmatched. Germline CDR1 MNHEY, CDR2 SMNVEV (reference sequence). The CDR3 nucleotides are TGTGCCAGCAGTTTGTGGGCGGGAGGCGTGCGTAAGAATACGCAGTATTTT. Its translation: CASSLWAGGVRKNTQYF.

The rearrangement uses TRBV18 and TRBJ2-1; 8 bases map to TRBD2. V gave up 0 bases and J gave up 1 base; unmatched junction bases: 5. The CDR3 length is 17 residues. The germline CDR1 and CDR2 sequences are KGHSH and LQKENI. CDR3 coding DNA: TGTGCCAGCTCACCACCCAGCGGGAGTTTGTCCTACAATGAGCAGTTCTTC. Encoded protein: CASSPPSGSLSYNEQFF.

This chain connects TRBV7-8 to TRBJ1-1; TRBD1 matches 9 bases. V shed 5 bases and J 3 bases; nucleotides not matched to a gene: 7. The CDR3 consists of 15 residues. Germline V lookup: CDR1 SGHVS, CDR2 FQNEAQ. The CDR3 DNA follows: TGTGCCAGCAGCCAACAGGGGGCGTCGTACACTGAAGCTTTCTTT. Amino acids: CASSQQGASYTEAFF.

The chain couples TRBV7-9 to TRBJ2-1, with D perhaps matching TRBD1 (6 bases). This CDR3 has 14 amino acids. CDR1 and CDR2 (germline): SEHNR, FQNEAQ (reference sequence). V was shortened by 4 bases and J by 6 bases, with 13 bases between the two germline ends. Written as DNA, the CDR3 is TGTGCCAGCAGCTCGCGACAGGCCGTCAATGAGCAGTTCTTC. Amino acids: CASSSRQAVNEQFF.

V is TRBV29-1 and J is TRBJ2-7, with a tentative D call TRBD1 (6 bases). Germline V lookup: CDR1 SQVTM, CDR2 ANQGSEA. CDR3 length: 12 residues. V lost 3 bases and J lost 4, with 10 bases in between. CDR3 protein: CSVEDSRYEQYF. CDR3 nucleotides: TGCAGCGTTGAGGACAGCCGATACGAGCAGTACTTC.